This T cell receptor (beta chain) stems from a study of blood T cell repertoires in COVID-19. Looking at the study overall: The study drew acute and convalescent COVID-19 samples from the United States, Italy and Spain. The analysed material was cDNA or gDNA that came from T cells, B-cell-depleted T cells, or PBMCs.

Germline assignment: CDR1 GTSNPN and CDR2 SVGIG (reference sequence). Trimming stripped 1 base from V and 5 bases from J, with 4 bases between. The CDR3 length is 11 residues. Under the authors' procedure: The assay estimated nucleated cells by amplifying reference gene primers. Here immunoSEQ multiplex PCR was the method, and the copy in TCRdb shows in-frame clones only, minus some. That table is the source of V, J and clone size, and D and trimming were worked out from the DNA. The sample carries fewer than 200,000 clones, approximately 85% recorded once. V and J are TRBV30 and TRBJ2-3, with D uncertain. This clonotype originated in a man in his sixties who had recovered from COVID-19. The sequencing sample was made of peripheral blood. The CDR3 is CAWSGGDTQYF. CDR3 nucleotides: TGTGCCTGGAGTGGAGGAGATACGCAGTATTTT.